The next 11 T cell receptor beta chains were all read from a single sample in a study of T cells in Graves' hyperthyroidism and ophthalmopathy (dated by TCRdb to the late 2010s). Library creation used multiplex PCR. Sequenced using an Illumina HiSeq 2000. Amplification of TCR beta CDR3 regions was carried out from RNA transcripts. A first-round RT-PCR of the TCR CDR3 used the HTBI primer set with the Qiagen OneStep RT-PCR kit. In TCRdb, the public reads were trimmed at Q25 with fastp and aligned with MiXCR, with productive beta chains retained. Each record represents a unique CDR3 protein, reported with the most common genes and DNA among its rows. Within this sample are 500,000 to 550,000 distinct CDR3 sequences, with 15% to 20% of them counted one time only. About half of the sample is taken by the ten largest. Sequencing was performed on blood. The receptors were gathered from a man aged 35-49 years with Graves' ophthalmopathy.

There are many counts of this clonotype. The gene calls are TRBV3-1 and TRBJ2-1; the D is unclear. Per the germline V gene, CDR1 is LGHDT and CDR2 is YNNKEL (reference sequence). This CDR3 is 14 amino acids long. The V end lost 0 bases, the J end lost 3 bases, and 6 bases lay between the germline ends. The CDR3 protein is CASSQDAVYNEQFF. The CDR3 region has the DNA TGTGCCAGCAGCCAAGATGCGGTCTACAATGAGCAGTTCTTC.

The V call is TRBV28, the J call TRBJ1-1, with 7 bases fitting TRBD1. This CDR3 comprises 16 residues. CDR1 MDHEN and CDR2 SYDVKM come from the germline V gene. V shed 3 bases, J shed 3 bases, and the junction held 10 bases outside the gene matches. This chain's CDR3 is CASSFKGARSDTEAFF. The CDR3 region has the DNA TGTGCCAGCAGTTTTAAGGGGGCGAGAAGTGACACTGAAGCTTTCTTT.

The chain couples TRBV6-2 or TRBV6-3 to TRBJ2-7, with a tentative D call TRBD2 (5 bases). The CDR3 has 12 residues. Germline V lookup: CDR1 MNHEY, CDR2 SVGEGT. V was clipped by 8 bases and J by 7 bases, with 15 bases between them. The CDR3 sequence is CASGEPPGEQYF. Written as DNA, the CDR3 is TGTGCCAGCGGTGAGCCCCCGGGGGAGCAGTACTTC.

This clonotype has a handful of counts. The chain links TRBV13 to TRBJ2-7; 7 nucleotides match TRBD2. V lost 8 bases, J lost 1 base, and 11 bases stayed unmatched. Germline CDR1 PRHDT, CDR2 FYEKMQ (reference sequence). The CDR3 is 15 residues long. The CDR3 sequence: CASGTRTSPSYEQYF. In DNA, the CDR3 is TGTGCCAGCGGGACCAGGACTAGTCCGTCCTACGAGCAGTACTTC.

The chain has TRBV20-1 and TRBJ1-4; 9 bases line up with TRBD1. This CDR3 contains 15 residues. From germline, CDR1 is DFQATT and CDR2 SNEGSKA (reference sequence). The junction had 1 base not matched to a gene; V was cut back by 1 base and J by 1 base. As DNA, the CDR3 is TGCAGTGCTAGAGCGACAGGGGGAACTAATGAAAAACTGTTTTTT. Translation gives CSARATGGTNEKLFF.

This chain links TRBV19 with TRBJ2-1; TRBD2 matches 8 bases. Germline trimming cut 5 bases from V and 8 bases from J; bases unmatched to any gene: 14. Looked up from germline, CDR1 is LNHDA and CDR2 is SQIVND (reference sequence). This CDR3 is built from 16 residues. The CDR3 loop is CASSGGLSGKYDEQFF. The CDR3 nucleotides are TGTGCCAGTAGTGGGGGCCTTAGCGGGAAATACGATGAGCAGTTCTTC. Looking up the rest from reference TRBV19 and TRBJ2-1 gives the full variable domain: DGGITQSPKYLFRKEGQNVTLSCEQNLNHDAMYWYRQDPGQGLRLIYYSQIVNDFQKGDIAEGYSVSREKKESFPLTVTSAQKNPTAFYLCASSGGLSGKYDEQFFGPGTRLTVL.

This clonotype has just a few counts. V usage is TRBV12-3 or TRBV12-4 and J usage is TRBJ2-1; 7 nucleotides agree with TRBD2. The junction had 20 bases not matched to a gene; V was cut back by 8 bases and J by 10 bases. The CDR3 covers 16 residues. CDR3 sequence reads: CASSNNSGGLRAEQFF. Here the CDR3 DNA reads TGTGCCAGCTCTAACAACTCGGGGGGTCTACGGGCCGAGCAGTTCTTC.

The chain has TRBV9 and TRBJ2-7, with D possibly being TRBD1 (5 bases). The CDR3 consists of 14 residues. Trimming removed 3 bases at V and 2 bases at J, with 12 bases between. CDR1 is SGDLS and CDR2 is YYNGEE in the germline V gene. CDR3 protein: CASSADSMTYEQYF. The CDR3 region has the DNA TGTGCCAGCAGCGCCGACAGTATGACCTACGAGCAGTACTTC.

This clonotype was observed a few times. This chain uses TRBV12-3 or TRBV12-4 with TRBJ2-1; no reliable D call. The CDR3 has 14 amino acids. The ends were cut back, 6 bases at V and 0 bases at J, with 9 bases in the middle. CDR3 residues: CASRSASSYNEQFF. The CDR3 nucleotides read TGTGCCAGCAGATCCGCCAGCTCCTACAATGAGCAGTTCTTC.

This clonotype was recorded many times. This chain links TRBV20-1 with TRBJ2-2; TRBD1 aligns across 10 bases. Looked up from germline, CDR1 is DFQATT and CDR2 is SNEGSKA (reference sequence). This CDR3 is 15 amino acids long. V lost 4 bases and J lost 7; bases outside the gene matches: 9. CDR3 region: CSAIPDRGWSGELFF. CDR3 nucleotides: TGCAGTGCTATCCCGGACAGGGGGTGGAGCGGGGAGCTGTTTTTT.

The chain combines TRBV4-3 with TRBJ2-1; the match to TRBD2 covers 7 bases. V gave up 0 bases and J gave up 4 bases; unmatched junction bases: 6. Per the germline V gene, CDR1 is LGHNA and CDR2 is YSLEER. The CDR3 loop spans 16 amino acids. This CDR3 is CASSQDGQRGYNEQFF. DNA of the CDR3: TGCGCCAGCAGCCAAGATGGGCAGCGGGGATACAATGAGCAGTTCTTC.